The 9 T cell receptor beta chains below were found in one sample sequenced in a study of blood T cell repertoires in COVID-19. Here immunoSEQ multiplex PCR was the method, and the copy in TCRdb shows in-frame clones only, minus some. The sample yields some 300,000 clones, approximately 84% seen once. Sequenced sample: PBMCs or T cells enriched from blood (not recorded which). The receptors come from a man younger than 45 who had recovered from COVID-19.

This sequence joins TRBV7-9 and TRBJ1-1; 8 nucleotides align to TRBD1. The V gene end was trimmed by 4 bases and the J gene end by 1 base; junction bases not matched to a gene: 5. The CDR3 consists of 15 residues. The germline gives CDR1 SEHNR, CDR2 FQNEAQ (reference sequence). The CDR3 DNA reads as TGTGCCAGCAGCTACTATACAGGGGGGAACACTGAAGCTTTCTTT. This sequence encodes CASSYYTGGNTEAFF. The complete variable domain, with remaining parts taken from reference TRBV7-9 and TRBJ1-1, reads DTGVSQNPRHKITKRGQNVTFRCDPISEHNRLYWYRQTLGQGPEFLTYFQNEAQLEKSRLLSDRFSAERPKGSFSTLEIQRTEQGDSAMYLCASSYYTGGNTEAFFGQGTRLTVV.

J is TRBJ2-1 and V is TRBV6-4; 12 bases line up with TRBD2. V was clipped by 4 bases and J by 2 bases; unmatched bases: 3. The V gene's germline CDR1 is MRHNA and CDR2 SNTAGT. CDR3 length equals 16 residues. The CDR3 protein is CASSVASGRAYNEQFF. CDR3 coding DNA: TGTGCCAGCAGTGTCGCTAGCGGGAGGGCCTACAATGAGCAGTTCTTC.

This clone occurred once. The V call is TRBV12-3 or TRBV12-4, the J call TRBJ1-2, with 7 bases that match TRBD1. This CDR3 is 13 amino acids long. With V trimmed by 7 bases and J by 7 bases, 9 bases remained unmatched. The CDR3 DNA reads TGTGCCAGCAAAGACAGGGACCTCTTTGGCTACACCTTC. It encodes CASKDRDLFGYTF.

This clone has only a few counts. DNA for the CDR3: TGTGCCACCAGCCCTCTAGCGGGAGGAACAGATACGCAGTATTTT. Translated, it gives CATSPLAGGTDTQYF. J is TRBJ2-3 and V is TRBV24-1, with 11 bases lining up with TRBD2. J was trimmed by 3 bases and V by 7 bases; bases with no gene match: 5. The V gene's germline CDR1 is KGHDR and CDR2 SFDVKD. This CDR3 region has 15 residues.

V gene TRBV18 combines with J gene TRBJ2-2, with 7 bases that match TRBD1. The germline CDR1 and CDR2 sequences are KGHSH and LQKENI. The J segment lost 7 bases and the V segment lost 2 bases, leaving 10 bases of the junction unmatched. The CDR3 extends over 16 amino acids. The CDR3 region is CASSPGTAPRNGELFF. The CDR3 nucleotides read TGTGCCAGCTCACCAGGGACAGCCCCCAGGAACGGGGAGCTGTTTTTT.

The gene calls are TRBV11-1 and TRBJ2-1; D possibly corresponds to TRBD2 (6 bases). Per germline, CDR1 SGHAT and CDR2 FQDESV (reference sequence). The CDR3 has 12 amino acids. Trimming took off 4 bases at V and 9 bases at J, with 10 bases between the two ends. CDR3 protein: CASSSGLVEQFF. The CDR3 DNA is TGTGCCAGCAGCTCGGGACTTGTTGAGCAGTTCTTC.

The chain is built from TRBV18 and TRBJ1-6, with 10 bases fitting TRBD1. The trim removed 3 bases at V and 7 bases at J, leaving 9 bases unmatched. Germline V gene data show CDR1 as KGHSH and CDR2 as LQKENI. CDR3 size: 17 residues. CDR3 in DNA: TGTGCCAGCTCACCGGCCGGGGGGACAGGGGTAAATTCACCCCTCCACTTT. This codes for CASSPAGGTGVNSPLHF.

V is TRBV7-9 and J is TRBJ2-1, with D tentatively TRBD2 (8 bases). The CDR3 spans 20 residues. From germline, CDR1 is SEHNR and CDR2 FQNEAQ (reference sequence). V was trimmed by 7 bases and J by 0 bases, leaving 28 bases between them. The CDR3 sequence is CASTPGGRGAILSSYNEQFF. The DNA for the CDR3 is TGTGCCAGCACCCCAGGGGGGCGGGGGGCCATACTGAGCTCCTACAATGAGCAGTTCTTC.

As DNA, the CDR3 is TGTGCCAGTAGTATCTTAAGGGGCCGTCACACTGAAGCTTTCTTT. This codes for CASSILRGRHTEAFF. This sequence joins TRBV19 and TRBJ1-1; D is perhaps TRBD1 (5 bases). Germline loops: CDR1 LNHDA, CDR2 SQIVND (reference sequence). This CDR3 is built from 15 residues. Deletions cut 3 bases from V and 3 bases from J, with 14 bases between.